The 20 T cell receptor beta chains below come from one sample, sequenced in a study of T cell repertoires and HLA-DP antigens. Sequencing was performed with immunoSEQ multiplex PCR; in TCRdb, only in-frame clones are kept and a portion is missing. The sample shows some 89,000 clones, 86% of them seen only once. These TCRs' antigens remain unknown. Source material: CD4+ T cells from PBMCs. Receptor source: a man aged 45 to 65 in good health and CMV-seronegative.

This chain joins TRBV5-1 and TRBJ2-7; 7 bases line up with TRBD2. J lost 7 bases, V lost 0 bases, and 7 bases had no gene match. The CDR3 extends over 14 amino acids. CDR1 is SGHRS, CDR2 YFSETQ, per germline. CDR3 sequence reads: CASSLDPAGLEQYF. The CDR3 region has the DNA TGCGCCAGCAGCTTGGATCCAGCGGGGCTAGAGCAGTACTTC.

The V gene is TRBV19, the J gene TRBJ1-4, with unresolved D. The CDR3 is made up of 15 amino acids. V was trimmed by 3 bases and J by 4 bases, leaving 12 bases between them. The germline gives CDR1 LNHDA, CDR2 SQIVND (reference sequence). In DNA, the CDR3 is TGTGCCAGTAGTATCCGTCGGGGAATTAATGAAAAACTGTTTTTT. Translation: CASSIRRGINEKLFF.

V usage is TRBV7-9 and J usage is TRBJ2-1, with 9 bases identical to TRBD1. Germline V CDR1 and CDR2: SEHNR, FQNEAQ (reference sequence). The length of the CDR3 is 13 residues. J gave up 11 bases and V 3 bases, and 5 bases lay outside the gene matches. This CDR3 is CASSFGTGLQQFF. The DNA for the CDR3 is TGTGCCAGCAGCTTTGGGACAGGGTTACAGCAGTTCTTC. Complete variable domain (other parts from reference TRBV7-9 and TRBJ2-1): DTGVSQNPRHKITKRGQNVTFRCDPISEHNRLYWYRQTLGQGPEFLTYFQNEAQLEKSRLLSDRFSAERPKGSFSTLEIQRTEQGDSAMYLCASSFGTGLQQFFGPGTRLTVL.

V and J are TRBV6-5 and TRBJ2-5, with D hard to call. The CDR3 consists of 11 residues. The germline CDR1 and CDR2 sequences are MNHEY and SVGAGI. V lost 6 bases, J lost 1 base, and 3 bases lay in between. The CDR3 region has the DNA TGTGCCAGCAGGGCCCAAGAGACCCAGTACTTC. Translating gives CASRAQETQYF.

The CDR3 is CASSSLDISYEQYF. Written as DNA, the CDR3 is TGTGCCAGCAGTTCCCTAGACATTTCCTACGAGCAGTACTTC. The V gene is TRBV28, the J gene TRBJ2-7; D unresolved. Germline assignment: CDR1 MDHEN and CDR2 SYDVKM. V lost 4 bases, J lost 1 base, and 11 bases lay in between. The CDR3 contains 14 residues.

CDR3 nucleotide sequence: TGTGCCAGCAGCGTAGGTGAGCGGTTCACAGATACGCAGTATTTT. Residues: CASSVGERFTDTQYF. V gene TRBV9 combines with J gene TRBJ2-3; tentatively, D is TRBD2 (5 bases). The CDR3 spans 15 residues. Germline V lookup: CDR1 SGDLS, CDR2 YYNGEE. V was cut by 0 bases and J by 2 bases, with 10 bases left in between.

The V gene is TRBV7-2, the J gene TRBJ2-1; 7 nucleotides agree with TRBD2. Germline CDR1 and CDR2: SGHTA and FQGNSA. The CDR3 consists of 15 residues. The V and J ends lost 5 bases and 2 bases, in that order; junction bases with no gene match: 6. The CDR3 loop reads CASSRSGTTYNEQFF. In DNA, the CDR3 is TGTGCCAGCAGCCGAAGCGGGACCACCTACAATGAGCAGTTCTTC.

This chain connects TRBV6-6 to TRBJ2-2; no clear D. This CDR3 comprises 15 residues. Germline loops: CDR1 MNHNY, CDR2 SVGAGI (reference sequence). Trimming took 0 bases from V and 0 from J, leaving 5 bases between them. The CDR3 nucleotides read TGTGCCAGCAGTTACTCTGACCCGAACACCGGGGAGCTGTTTTTT. Translated: CASSYSDPNTGELFF.

V gene TRBV6-6 combines with J gene TRBJ2-2; 11 bases are shared with TRBD1. CDR1 is MNHNY, CDR2 SVGAGI, per germline (reference sequence). The ends lost 5 bases at V and 4 bases at J; junction bases unmatched: 3. The CDR3 runs 15 residues. CDR3 region: CASSGQGALTGELFF. DNA for the CDR3: TGTGCCAGCAGTGGACAGGGGGCACTCACCGGGGAGCTGTTTTTT.

On this clone: At one boundary the junction diverges from the germline segment, which might be a read error. The chain couples TRBV7-7 to TRBJ2-3, with D uncertain. This CDR3 is built from 13 residues. The germline V gene encodes CDR1 SSHAT and CDR2 FNYEAQ (reference sequence). CDR3 nucleotide sequence: TGTGCTAGCAGCTTAGACCTAGCAGATACGCAGTATTTT. It encodes CASSLDLADTQYF.

The chain combines TRBV5-1 with TRBJ2-3; 10 bases fit TRBD1. Germline CDR1 is SGHRS and CDR2 is YFSETQ. The CDR3 loop spans 17 amino acids. The V and J ends lost 0 bases and 6 bases, in that order; junction bases with no gene match: 10. The CDR3 protein is CASSLGAHDRGLDTQYF. The CDR3 coding sequence is TGCGCCAGCAGCTTGGGGGCCCATGACAGGGGGCTGGATACGCAGTATTTT.

The rearrangement joins TRBV18 to TRBJ2-5, with TRBD1 as a possible D gene (5 bases). V dropped 3 bases and J dropped 2 bases, with 16 bases sitting between them. Germline V gives CDR1 KGHSH, CDR2 LQKENI. This CDR3 has 16 residues. This chain's CDR3 is CASSPWSSGQQETQYF. The CDR3 region has the DNA TGTGCCAGCTCACCGTGGTCATCAGGGCAACAAGAGACCCAGTACTTC.

The chain employs TRBV9 and TRBJ2-1; 10 bases are shared with TRBD2. This CDR3 is 20 amino acids long. With V trimmed by 0 bases and J by 4 bases, 16 bases remained unmatched. Per germline, CDR1 SGDLS and CDR2 YYNGEE. The CDR3 DNA is TGTGCCAGCAGCGTAGCTCTAGCGGGAGAACTGGGGCAAGGGTACAATGAGCAGTTCTTC. Translating it yields CASSVALAGELGQGYNEQFF.

The chain is built from TRBV5-1 and TRBJ2-7, with D possibly being TRBD2 (6 bases). The CDR3 covers 14 residues. CDR1 is SGHRS, CDR2 YFSETQ, per germline. Trimming pared 1 base from V and 6 bases from J, leaving 14 bases between. This chain's CDR3 is CASSLTGEYGEQYF. As DNA, the CDR3 is TGCGCCAGCAGCTTGACGGGAGAGTATGGCGAGCAGTACTTC.

This clone was counted once. The CDR3, as DNA: TGTGCCAGCAGACAGGACGGAATATACAATGAGCAGTTCTTC. Amino acids: CASRQDGIYNEQFF. The chain recombines TRBV25-1 with TRBJ2-1; tentative D call: TRBD1 (5 bases). Trimming pared 6 bases from V and 4 bases from J, leaving 13 bases between. The germline V gene has CDR1 MGHDK and CDR2 SYGVNS. The CDR3 consists of 14 residues.

This rearrangement joins TRBV27 to TRBJ2-3, with D uncertain. The CDR3 consists of 14 residues. Germline V CDR1 and CDR2: MNHEY, SMNVEV (reference sequence). The ends were cut back, 6 bases at V and 1 base at J, with 11 bases in the middle. This chain's CDR3 is CASRPTHGTDTQYF. CDR3 bases: TGTGCCAGCAGGCCCACGCACGGCACAGATACGCAGTATTTT.

The V gene is TRBV9, the J gene TRBJ1-4; D not certain. V gave up 0 bases and J gave up 4 bases, with 10 bases separating them. Looked up from germline, CDR1 is SGDLS and CDR2 is YYNGEE. This CDR3 is built from 15 residues. For the CDR3, the DNA is TGTGCCAGCAGCGTAGTGCCGGGTCGTAATGAAAAACTGTTTTTT. Translation gives CASSVVPGRNEKLFF.

The table lists this clone with a count of one. V gene TRBV7-2 combines with J gene TRBJ1-2; 8 nucleotides line up with TRBD1. This CDR3 is built from 15 residues. Germline trimming cut 5 bases from V and 6 bases from J; bases unmatched to any gene: 11. CDR1 SGHTA and CDR2 FQGNSA come from the germline V gene. CDR3 loop: CASSPDLRTGHGYTF. The DNA for the CDR3 is TGTGCCAGCAGCCCTGACCTCCGGACAGGGCATGGCTACACCTTC.

This chain links TRBV2 with TRBJ2-5; possible D gene TRBD1, 5 bases. Trimming took off 4 bases at V and 5 bases at J, with 14 bases between the two ends. This CDR3 comprises 14 residues. Germline CDR1 and CDR2: SNHLY and FYNNEI. DNA for the CDR3: TGTGCCAGCAGTGTGGGGCCCCTAGAGGAGACCCAGTACTTC. Protein sequence: CASSVGPLEETQYF.

This clone was seen only once. CDR3 bases: TGTGCCAGCTCACGCTCTACAGGGTTCGCCTACGAGCAGTACTTC. Residues: CASSRSTGFAYEQYF. This sequence joins TRBV18 and TRBJ2-7, with a possible D match to TRBD1 (6 bases). V lost 4 bases and J 2 bases, leaving 15 bases between the germline ends. Germline CDR1 is KGHSH and CDR2 is LQKENI. CDR3 length equals 15 residues.